This TCR beta chain originates from a study of T cell changes during pregnancy in multiple sclerosis. The data were produced by immunoSEQ multiplex PCR, yet TCRdb's version contains in-frame clones alone and is incomplete. In the table there are 65,000 to 70,000 clones, more than 85% of which are singletons. CDR1 is MDHEN and CDR2 is SYDVKM in the germline V gene. V was trimmed by 3 bases and J by 7 bases, leaving 7 bases between them. The CDR3 contains 12 residues. This chain uses TRBV28 with TRBJ1-3; D ambiguous. The sequencing used peripheral blood, collected in the first trimester of pregnancy. This receptor was identified in a female donor with multiple sclerosis, enrolled in a pregnancy study. For the CDR3, the DNA is TGTGCCAGCAGTTTTCGCGGTAACACCATATATTTT. This encodes CASSFRGNTIYF.